What follows are 28 T cell receptor beta chains derived from one specimen sequenced in a study of control samples from healthy donors and cancer patients. Profiling relied on immunoSEQ multiplex PCR, and the TCRdb table lists in-frame clones only, not all of them. Altogether about 130,000 clones are present, around 90% being singletons, with the ten largest covering approximately 8.6%. Sequencing was done on a sample of blood. All receptors derive from a young man in good health.

The chain uses TRBV5-1 and TRBJ1-1; D not certain. The CDR3 consists of 14 residues. With 4 bases removed from V and 7 bases from J, the gap between germline ends came to 17 bases. Germline CDR1 SGHRS, CDR2 YFSETQ. As DNA, the CDR3 is TGCGCCAGCAGCCCCACGGGCGGGGTGGGTGAAGCTTTCTTT. This gives the protein CASSPTGGVGEAFF.

This clone was detected only once. The chain carries TRBV15 and TRBJ1-5, with D unclear. This CDR3 contains 15 residues. CDR1 and CDR2 from the germline V gene are LNHNV and YYDKDF (reference sequence). Trimming pared 0 bases from V and 2 bases from J, leaving 8 bases between. In DNA, the CDR3 is TGTGCCACCAGCAGAGATCGGCAGGGCAATCAGCCCCAGCATTTT. Translating it yields CATSRDRQGNQPQHF.

For this clone: The junction does not match germline at one end; this may be a read error. The V gene is TRBV9, the J gene TRBJ2-1; D gene ambiguous. The CDR3 extends over 14 amino acids. The germline CDR1 and CDR2 sequences are SGDLS and YYNGEE. CDR3 DNA sequence: TGTGCCAGCGGCGTAGATAGCTCCTACAATGAGCAGTTCTTC. Protein product: CASGVDSSYNEQFF.

The CDR3 reads CASSQLDNSPLHF. The CDR3 DNA reads TGTGCCAGCAGCCAGTTAGATAATTCACCCCTCCACTTT. This chain connects TRBV3-1 (or the pseudogene TRBV3-2) to TRBJ1-6; D is undetermined. The germline gives CDR1 LGHDT, CDR2 YNNKEL (reference sequence). The CDR3 loop spans 13 amino acids. V was cut by 3 bases and J by 5 bases, with 5 bases left in between.

The chain uses TRBV7-6 and TRBJ2-1; 11 bases are a match to TRBD2. The CDR3 covers 17 residues. Germline CDR1 reads SGHVS; CDR2 reads FNYEAQ. V lost 5 bases to trimming and J lost 2 bases; unmatched junction nucleotides: 8. CDR3 in DNA: TGTGCCAGCAGCCAGACTGGGACTAGCGGAACCTACAATGAGCAGTTCTTC. Translation gives CASSQTGTSGTYNEQFF.

The chain employs TRBV3-1 (or the pseudogene TRBV3-2) and TRBJ2-7; 16 bases line up with TRBD2. V was pared by 3 bases and J by 6 bases, with 8 bases of the junction left unmatched. Germline CDR1 LGHDT, CDR2 YNNKEL (reference sequence). This CDR3 spans 17 amino acids. CDR3 coding DNA: TGTGCCAGCAGCCAGCCCGGGACTAGCGGGGGGGCCTCCGAGCAGTACTTC. Translated, it gives CASSQPGTSGGASEQYF.

The V gene is TRBV4-1, the J gene TRBJ2-2; TRBD2 matches 8 bases. Trimming removed 4 bases from V and 3 bases from J; junction bases left unmatched: 16. In germline, CDR1 is MGHRA, CDR2 YSYEKL. This CDR3 region has 19 residues. The CDR3 DNA is TGCGCCAGCAGCCCCCAACCTACGAGCGGGGGTCTCCACACCGGGGAGCTGTTTTTT. This translates into CASSPQPTSGGLHTGELFF.

V and J are TRBV9 and TRBJ1-2; the D is unclear. Germline loops: CDR1 SGDLS, CDR2 YYNGEE. V was clipped by 4 bases and J by 2 bases, with 6 bases between them. The CDR3 loop spans 12 amino acids. The CDR3 region is CASSLVNYGYTF. The CDR3 nucleotides are TGTGCCAGCAGCCTAGTAAACTATGGCTACACCTTC.

The rearrangement uses TRBV5-1 and TRBJ2-5; 7 nucleotides line up with TRBD1. J lost 4 bases, V lost 1 base, and 7 bases had no gene match. In germline, CDR1 is SGHRS, CDR2 YFSETQ. CDR3 length equals 15 residues. The CDR3 sequence is CASSLHRGVPETQYF. For the CDR3, the DNA is TGCGCCAGCAGCTTGCACAGGGGAGTCCCAGAGACCCAGTACTTC.

This clone was counted once. The rearrangement links TRBV4-1 to TRBJ2-3; the match to TRBD2 covers 12 bases. This CDR3 is built from 18 residues. The trim removed 0 bases at V and 0 bases at J, leaving 4 bases unmatched. Germline V gives CDR1 MGHRA, CDR2 YSYEKL. CDR3 bases: TGCGCCAGCAGCCAAGACCGGCTAGCGGGGGGGAGCACAGATACGCAGTATTTT. Amino acid sequence: CASSQDRLAGGSTDTQYF.

The gene calls are TRBV3-1 (or the pseudogene TRBV3-2) and TRBJ1-1; tentative D call: TRBD1 (6 bases). V was shortened by 7 bases and J by 4 bases, with 13 bases between the two germline ends. The CDR3 covers 13 residues. From germline, CDR1 is LGHDT and CDR2 YNNKEL (reference sequence). This CDR3 reads CASTSGGGTEAFF. In DNA, the CDR3 is TGTGCCAGCACCTCGGGGGGCGGCACTGAAGCTTTCTTT.

Only a few counts were recorded for this clone. The chain combines TRBV27 with TRBJ1-5; D is undetermined. The CDR3 is 13 amino acids. Trimming cost V 3 bases and J 4 bases, with 7 bases left between them. Germline CDR1 and CDR2: MNHEY and SMNVEV (reference sequence). CDR3 bases: TGTGCCAGCAGTTTTGACGGGAATCAGCCCCAGCATTTT. This encodes CASSFDGNQPQHF.

J is TRBJ1-6 and V is TRBV7-9; tentatively, D is TRBD1 (5 bases). The CDR3 is 14 residues long. Germline assignment: CDR1 SEHNR and CDR2 FQNEAQ (reference sequence). The germline V and J ends were trimmed by 8 bases and 7 bases, with 15 bases remaining between them. CDR3 sequence reads: CASGPGRSNSPLHF. The CDR3 nucleotides read TGTGCCAGCGGACCGGGACGGAGCAATTCACCCCTCCACTTT.

J is TRBJ1-6 and V is TRBV11-3; weak D call: TRBD1 (6 bases). Looked up from germline, CDR1 is SGHNT and CDR2 is YENEEA. The CDR3 has 14 amino acids. The ends were cut back, 11 bases at V and 6 bases at J, with 17 bases in the middle. The CDR3 sequence is CALPSTGPNSPLHF. CDR3 in DNA: TGTGCCCTGCCCTCGACAGGCCCTAATTCACCCCTCCACTTT.

The chain employs TRBV7-9 and TRBJ1-6; TRBD1 agrees at 9 bases. CDR1 and CDR2 from the germline V gene are SEHNR and FQNEAQ (reference sequence). J lost 10 bases, V lost 6 bases, and 10 bases had no gene match. CDR3 length: 15 amino acids. DNA for the CDR3: TGTGCCAGCAGTTATACAGGGGGCGAGAGCTCACCCCTCCACTTT. Protein: CASSYTGGESSPLHF.

The V and J genes are TRBV15 and TRBJ1-2, with D possibly being TRBD1 (5 bases). V was shortened by 0 bases and J by 5 bases, with 13 bases between the two germline ends. Looked up from germline, CDR1 is LNHNV and CDR2 is YYDKDF (reference sequence). The CDR3 extends over 15 amino acids. CDR3 sequence: CATSRDRDGFYGYTF. The CDR3 nucleotides read TGTGCCACCAGCAGAGATAGGGACGGATTTTATGGCTACACCTTC. Drawing the rest from reference TRBV15 and TRBJ1-2, the complete variable domain is DAMVIQNPRYQVTQFGKPVTLSCSQTLNHNVMYWYQQKSSQAPKLLFHYYDKDFNNEADTPDNFQSRRPNTSFCFLDIRSPGLGDTAMYLCATSRDRDGFYGYTFGSGTRLTVV.

The chain joins TRBV6-6 to TRBJ2-1; 7 bases align to TRBD2. V shed 3 bases and J 6 bases; nucleotides not matched to a gene: 5. CDR3 size: 14 residues. CDR1 MNHNY and CDR2 SVGAGI come from the germline V gene (reference sequence). CDR3 nucleotide sequence: TGTGCCAGCAGTTATAATCGACTAGCCAATGAGCAGTTCTTC. Protein: CASSYNRLANEQFF.

The chain recombines TRBV7-9 with TRBJ2-7, with 7 bases matching TRBD1. Germline V gene sequence: CDR1 SEHNR, CDR2 FQNEAQ (reference sequence). With 5 bases clipped from V and 2 bases from J, the junction kept 9 bases outside the gene matches. The CDR3 is 15 amino acids. CDR3 in amino acids: CASSPKRQGPYEQYF. As DNA, the CDR3 is TGTGCCAGCAGCCCAAAAAGACAGGGACCCTACGAGCAGTACTTC.

The chain couples TRBV3-1 (or the pseudogene TRBV3-2) to TRBJ2-7, with D maybe TRBD1 (6 bases). Germline values: CDR1 LGHDT, CDR2 YNNKEL (reference sequence). The CDR3 has 13 amino acids. V gave up 4 bases and J gave up 6 bases, with 13 bases separating them. The CDR3, as DNA: TGTGCCAGCAGCCTCACGATCAGGGGCGAGCAGTACTTC. Amino acid sequence: CASSLTIRGEQYF.

The rearrangement joins TRBV7-9 to TRBJ1-6; no clear D gene. There are 14 residues in the CDR3. Germline CDR1 reads SEHNR; CDR2 reads FQNEAQ (reference sequence). The V end lost 2 bases, the J end lost 5 bases, and 7 bases lay between the germline ends. In DNA, the CDR3 is TGTGCCAGCAGCTTACACACAAATAATTCACCCCTCCACTTT. This encodes CASSLHTNNSPLHF.

The gene calls are TRBV5-1 and TRBJ2-3; possible D gene TRBD1, 6 bases. This CDR3 spans 16 amino acids. V lost 1 base, J lost 1 base, and 13 bases lay in between. Looked up from germline, CDR1 is SGHRS and CDR2 is YFSETQ. The CDR3 nucleotides read TGCGCCAGCAGCTTGTCGGCAGGGGCTGGCACAGATACGCAGTATTTT. This translates into CASSLSAGAGTDTQYF.

The chain carries TRBV18 and TRBJ1-6; the D is unclear. Looked up from germline, CDR1 is KGHSH and CDR2 is LQKENI. Trimming pared 4 bases from V and 9 bases from J, leaving 13 bases between. The length of the CDR3 is 14 residues. CDR3 sequence (DNA): TGTGCCAGCTCACTAGGCTTTGTGGCTTCACCCCTCCACTTT. It encodes CASSLGFVASPLHF.

The chain carries TRBV6-5 and TRBJ2-5; D remains ambiguous. The germline V and J ends were trimmed by 2 bases and 8 bases, with 18 bases remaining between them. The CDR3 length is 15 residues. The germline gives CDR1 MNHEY, CDR2 SVGAGI. The CDR3 reads CASSYVPPDKNTQYF. CDR3 in DNA: TGTGCCAGCAGTTACGTGCCACCGGATAAGAATACCCAGTACTTC.

V gene TRBV12-5 combines with J gene TRBJ2-1; D not resolved. The CDR3 length is 15 residues. Deletions cut 0 bases from V and 2 bases from J, with 8 bases between. The germline gives CDR1 LGHNT, CDR2 FRNRAP. The CDR3 is CASGLVREAYNEQFF. CDR3 nucleotide sequence: TGTGCTAGTGGTTTGGTAAGAGAAGCCTACAATGAGCAGTTCTTC.

The chain's CDR3 is CASSRNQGSGNTIYF. The CDR3, as DNA: TGTGCCAGCAGCAGAAACCAGGGATCTGGAAACACCATATATTTT. V usage is TRBV9 and J usage is TRBJ1-3; D perhaps matches TRBD1 (5 bases). Looked up from germline, CDR1 is SGDLS and CDR2 is YYNGEE. The CDR3 is 15 residues long. V was clipped by 4 bases and J by 1 base, with 12 bases between them.

This clone occurred a few times. V usage is TRBV25-1 and J usage is TRBJ1-4; D perhaps matches TRBD1 (5 bases). This CDR3 is built from 15 residues. Germline CDR1 is MGHDK and CDR2 is SYGVNS. V was clipped by 2 bases and J by 10 bases, with 17 bases between them. CDR3 sequence (DNA): TGTGCCAGCAGTGAAGTGGGGCGTCTCGGATCAAAACTGTTTTTT. It translates to CASSEVGRLGSKLFF.

The V call is TRBV4-1, the J call TRBJ2-5; 7 nucleotides line up with TRBD1. CDR1 is MGHRA, CDR2 YSYEKL, per germline. The ends lost 4 bases at V and 5 bases at J; junction bases unmatched: 10. This CDR3 comprises 15 residues. For the CDR3, the DNA is TGCGCCAGCAGCCCCTCCGAAGACAGGGCGGAGACCCAGTACTTC. Translating it yields CASSPSEDRAETQYF.

V usage is TRBV2 and J usage is TRBJ1-1; D not resolved. The germline CDR1 and CDR2 sequences are SNHLY and FYNNEI. Trimming shortened V by 4 bases and J by 1 base, and 7 bases separated the two germline ends. The CDR3 has 13 residues. CDR3 DNA sequence: TGTGCCAGCAGTGCAGACACGAACACTGAAGCTTTCTTT. Amino acids: CASSADTNTEAFF.